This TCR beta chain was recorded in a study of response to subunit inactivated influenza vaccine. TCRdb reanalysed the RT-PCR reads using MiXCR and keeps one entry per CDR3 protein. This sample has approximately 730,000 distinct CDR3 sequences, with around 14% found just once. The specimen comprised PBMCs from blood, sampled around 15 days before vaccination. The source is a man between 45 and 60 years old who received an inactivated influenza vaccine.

CDR3 sequence reads: CASRRQTDTDTQYF. The CDR3 DNA sequence: TGTGCCAGCAGACGACAGACGGACACAGATACGCAGTATTTT. The V and J genes are TRBV6-1 and TRBJ2-3; D perhaps matches TRBD1 (5 bases). V gave up 6 bases and J gave up 2 bases, with 12 bases separating them. Germline CDR1 and CDR2: MNHNS and SASEGT. This CDR3 spans 14 amino acids.